Listed below are T cell receptor beta chains from one sample, sequenced in a study of T cells in Graves' hyperthyroidism and ophthalmopathy. One entry per CDR3 protein results from TCRdb running MiXCR on the multiplex PCR reads. The table lists around 580,000 distinct CDR3 sequences, 16% of them singletons. Material: blood. These receptors all come from a woman between 18 and 29 years old with Graves' hyperthyroidism. Each CDR3 is given with its conserved first and last residue. The D gene is left open where the match is weak. Clone size is not always given. Where it is, it says once, few, many or a class for expanded clones.

d_call	clone_size	v_call	j_call	cdr3_aa	cdr3_nt
.	.	TRBV29-1	TRBJ2-7	CSAQGPANYEQYF	TGCAGCGCCCAGGGACCGGCTAACTACGAGCAGTACTTC
TRBD2	.	TRBV19	TRBJ2-1	CASMGGGLGHEQFF	TGTGCCAGTATGGGGGGGGGACTCGGTCATGAGCAGTTCTTC
.	few	TRBV7-3	TRBJ2-6	CASSLGAAGANVLTF	TGTGCCAGCAGCTTAGGGGCAGCCGGGGCCAACGTCCTGACTTTC
.	few	TRBV15	TRBJ1-1	CATSRDDLGTEAFF	TGTGCCACCAGCAGAGATGATTTGGGCACTGAAGCTTTCTTT
.	few	TRBV19	TRBJ2-5	CASSTGLLQETQYF	TGTGCCAGTAGTACGGGACTGCTCCAAGAGACCCAGTACTTC
.	.	TRBV29-1	TRBJ2-7	CSVEADLGTLSYEQYF	TGCAGCGTTGAAGCCGATTTGGGAACGCTGTCCTACGAGCAGTACTTC
.	many	TRBV7-2	TRBJ2-1	CASGKRFYNEQFF	TGTGCCAGCGGTAAACGGTTTTACAATGAGCAGTTCTTC
TRBD2	many	TRBV19	TRBJ2-1	CASSISPSGSIGEQFF	TGTGCCAGTAGTATATCACCTAGCGGGAGTATTGGGGAGCAGTTCTTC
.	.	TRBV28	TRBJ2-7	CASRGSGRQYF	TGTGCCAGCAGAGGGTCAGGTCGGCAGTACTTC
.	.	TRBV4-2	TRBJ1-1	CASSQDPLRRTNTEAFF	TGTGCCAGCAGCCAAGACCCTCTGAGGAGGACGAACACTGAAGCTTTCTTT
.	.	TRBV10-3	TRBJ2-5	CAISPTEKRATQYF	TGTGCCATCAGCCCGACAGAGAAGAGAGCGACCCAGTACTTC
TRBD1	.	TRBV5-1	TRBJ2-3	CASSLVGTVPPADTQYF	TGCGCCAGCAGCTTGGTAGGGACAGTCCCTCCGGCAGATACGCAGTATTTT
.	.	TRBV28	TRBJ2-7	CASSFEYEQYF	TGTGCCAGCAGTTTTGAATACGAGCAGTACTTC
.	many	TRBV7-9	TRBJ1-1	CASSLAKMNTEAFF	TGTGCCAGCAGCTTGGCCAAAATGAACACTGAAGCTTTCTTT
.	many	TRBV20-1	TRBJ2-3	CSARDVRSTDTQYF	TGCAGTGCTAGAGATGTTCGGAGCACAGATACGCAGTATTTT
TRBD1	.	TRBV4-1	TRBJ2-3	CASSPEQGASYTQYF	TGCGCCAGCAGCCCCGAACAGGGGGCGAGTTATACGCAGTATTTT
.	few	TRBV4-2	TRBJ1-6	CASSQVRQPNSPLHF	TGTGCCAGCAGCCAAGTTAGACAGCCAAATTCACCCCTCCACTTT
.	many	TRBV20-1	TRBJ2-1	CSAAKDPVRNEQFF	TGCAGTGCCGCAAAGGACCCGGTTCGGAATGAGCAGTTCTTC
.	many	TRBV2	TRBJ2-3	CASSESSLRHTQYF	TGTGCCAGCAGTGAATCCAGTCTCAGACATACGCAGTATTTT
.	.	TRBV15	TRBJ2-7	CATSPSWGEQYF	TGTGCCACCAGCCCGTCGTGGGGCGAGCAGTACTTC
.	many	TRBV29-1	TRBJ1-2	CSAQGWAYGYTF	TGCAGCGCTCAGGGGTGGGCCTATGGCTACACCTTC
.	.	TRBV6-1	TRBJ2-7	CVCSDGGGRYEQYF	TGTGTCTGCAGTGACGGAGGGGGACGCTACGAGCAGTACTTC
.	.	TRBV6-1	TRBJ1-4	CASSRLIGSEKLFF	TGTGCCAGCAGTCGCCTGATAGGGTCCGAAAAACTGTTTTTT
.	few	TRBV20-1	TRBJ2-4	CSVLPRTKNIQYF	TGCAGTGTTCTGCCCAGGACCAAAAACATTCAGTACTTC
.	many	TRBV12-3/TRBV12-4	TRBJ1-5	CASRRAGDVENQPQHF	TGTGCCAGCAGGCGGGCAGGTGATGTTGAAAATCAGCCCCAGCATTTT
TRBD2	many	TRBV11-2	TRBJ2-1	CASRLAGGPANEQFF	TGTGCCAGCAGGCTAGCGGGGGGGCCCGCCAATGAGCAGTTCTTC
.	many	TRBV3-1	TRBJ1-4	CASSQGVGGKDEKLFF	TGTGCCAGCAGCCAAGGAGTGGGGGGCAAGGATGAAAAACTGTTTTTT
TRBD2	.	TRBV19	TRBJ2-1	CASSIDGRGGAAGNEQFF	TGTGCCAGTAGTATCGACGGGAGGGGGGGCGCAGCGGGCAATGAGCAGTTCTTC
.	.	TRBV7-8	TRBJ2-1	CASILTLEPRSNEQFF	TGTGCCAGCATCTTAACCCTAGAACCCCGGAGCAATGAGCAGTTCTTC
TRBD1	many	TRBV7-6	TRBJ2-1	CASSLETGTGGSEQFF	TGTGCCAGCAGCTTAGAAACCGGGACAGGGGGTAGTGAGCAGTTCTTC
.	many	TRBV7-9	TRBJ1-5	CASSLGRFGNQPQHF	TGTGCCAGCAGCCTTGGACGGTTTGGCAATCAGCCCCAGCATTTT
.	many	TRBV3-1	TRBJ2-2	CASSQDRRYGELFF	TGTGCCAGCAGCCAAGATCGCCGATACGGGGAGCTGTTTTTT
TRBD2	few	TRBV20-1	TRBJ2-5	CSATGTSGTYF	TGCAGTGCTACCGGGACTAGCGGGACATACTTC
.	many	TRBV20-1	TRBJ1-5	CSARAKSRVYNQPQHF	TGCAGTGCTAGAGCCAAATCACGGGTCTACAATCAGCCCCAGCATTTT
.	few	TRBV27	TRBJ2-1	CASSLSGGLAPGISYNEQFF	TGTGCCAGCAGTTTAAGTGGTGGGTTGGCCCCCGGTATCTCCTACAATGAGCAGTTCTTC
TRBD1	few	TRBV7-9	TRBJ2-1	CASSWGTGGHNEQFF	TGTGCCAGCAGCTGGGGGACAGGGGGCCACAATGAGCAGTTCTTC
.	few	TRBV27	TRBJ1-6	CASSLSGVNYNSPLHF	TGTGCCAGCAGTTTATCTGGGGTAAACTATAATTCACCCCTCCACTTT
TRBD1	few	TRBV30	TRBJ1-2	CAWSKGQGIISSNYGYTF	TGTGCCTGGAGCAAAGGACAGGGGATAATTTCCTCAAACTATGGCTACACCTTC
.	few	TRBV6-5	TRBJ1-2	CASSYGQGNGYTF	TGTGCCAGCAGTTACGGGCAGGGCAATGGCTACACCTTC
.	few	TRBV24-1	TRBJ2-2	CATRRGDTGELFF	TGTGCCACCAGACGTGGGGACACCGGGGAGCTGTTTTTT